This TCR beta chain derives from a study of shared clonotypes between healthy human individuals. This table comes from immunoSEQ multiplex PCR, and its TCRdb copy is limited to in-frame clones, with some not included. The table shows about 1.1 million clones, with about 80% occurring only once. The CDR3 is made up of 11 amino acids. Germline values: CDR1 ENHRY, CDR2 SYGVKD. Deletions cut 4 bases from V and 4 bases from J, with 2 bases between. The chain couples TRBV10-3 to TRBJ1-3; D is unclear. This clonotype was sampled from a man aged 18 to 35 in good health. Some clones in this sample may be carry-over from other donors' samples. The sample consisted of memory CD4+ T cells from PBMCs. The subset denotes: CD45RA-negative fraction. Here the CDR3 DNA reads TGTGCCATCAGTGTCGGAAACACCATATATTTT. This translates into CAISVGNTIYF.